Below are 5 T cell receptor beta chains sequenced from a single sample in a study of shared clonotypes between healthy human individuals (TCRdb year 2020). Library creation used the immunoSEQ multiplex PCR assay. TCRdb took this table from immuneACCESS and kept in-frame rearrangements with V and J called. Such tables lack part of the clones; where checked against another copy, unresolved V genes explain under half of the gap, and the rest is unexplained. This sample lists roughly 2.1 million clones; under 95% were detected once. The leading ten clones occupy about 1.8% of the sample. CD8 naive samples were CD45RO-negative cells positively selected for CCR7, giving a CD45RA+CCR7+ population that excluded TemRA cells. Sequencing was carried out using naive CD8+ T cells from PBMCs. The sample's cell subset or site label, in plain terms: CD45RA+CCR7+. The receptors come from a man younger than 35 in good health. Some clones in this sample may be carry-over from other donors' samples.

The rearrangement uses TRBV15 and TRBJ2-7; 9 nucleotides match TRBD2. The CDR3 contains 15 residues. Germline CDR1 and CDR2: LNHNV and YYDKDF (reference sequence). V gave up 5 bases and J gave up 0 bases; unmatched junction bases: 5. CDR3 nucleotide sequence: TGTGCCACCAGCTTAGCGGGAGTAGACTCCTACGAGCAGTACTTC. Its translation is CATSLAGVDSYEQYF. The whole variable domain, filled in from reference TRBV15 and TRBJ2-7, reads DAMVIQNPRYQVTQFGKPVTLSCSQTLNHNVMYWYQQKSSQAPKLLFHYYDKDFNNEADTPDNFQSRRPNTSFCFLDIRSPGLGDTAMYLCATSLAGVDSYEQYFGPGTRLTVT.

V is TRBV4-1 and J is TRBJ1-1, with TRBD1 matching over 10 bases. The CDR3 runs to 15 residues. The germline V gene encodes CDR1 MGHRA and CDR2 YSYEKL. The ends lost 4 bases at V and 5 bases at J; junction bases unmatched: 7. CDR3 amino acids: CASSPDRGTVTEAFF. CDR3 coding DNA: TGCGCCAGCAGCCCGGACAGGGGGACAGTAACTGAAGCTTTCTTT.

Notes on this clone: The sample has other DNA sequences that encode this CDR3 too. CDR3: CASSPGRAYEQYF. CDR3 DNA sequence: TGTGCCAGTAGCCCGGGACGGGCCTACGAGCAGTACTTC. The rearrangement joins TRBV19 to TRBJ2-7; either TRBD1 or TRBD2 may fit D (5 bases each). The germline V gene has CDR1 LNHDA and CDR2 SQIVND (reference sequence). The CDR3 extends over 13 amino acids. Deletions cut 6 bases from V and 2 bases from J, with 11 bases between.

The V call is TRBV9, the J call TRBJ2-1; TRBD1 might be the D (6 bases). CDR1 is SGDLS, CDR2 YYNGEE, per germline. The CDR3 sequence is 15 residues long. Deletions cut 3 bases from V and 2 bases from J, with 12 bases between. The CDR3 region has the DNA TGTGCCAGCAGCGCCTTCAGGGGCCCCTACAATGAGCAGTTCTTC. Protein: CASSAFRGPYNEQFF.

Concerning this clone itself: The sample has other DNA sequences that encode this CDR3 too. V is TRBV9 and J is TRBJ2-1, with D unresolved. This CDR3 has 15 residues. V lost 0 bases and J lost 4, with 11 bases in between. CDR1 is SGDLS and CDR2 is YYNGEE in the germline V gene. The CDR3 coding sequence is TGTGCCAGCAGCGTAGGAGGCGGAACATACAATGAGCAGTTCTTC. Translating gives CASSVGGGTYNEQFF.